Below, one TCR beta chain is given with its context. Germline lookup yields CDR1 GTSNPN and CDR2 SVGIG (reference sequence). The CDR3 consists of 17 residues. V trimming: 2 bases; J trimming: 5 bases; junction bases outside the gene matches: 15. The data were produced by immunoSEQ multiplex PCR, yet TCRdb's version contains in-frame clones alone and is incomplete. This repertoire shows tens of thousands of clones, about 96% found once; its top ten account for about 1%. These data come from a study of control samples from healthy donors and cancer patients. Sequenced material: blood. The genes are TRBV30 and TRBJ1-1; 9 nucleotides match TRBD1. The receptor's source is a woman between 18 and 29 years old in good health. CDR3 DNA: TGTGCCTGGAGTTTCCGTTTTGACAGGGGGACGACGACTGAAGCTTTCTTT. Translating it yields CAWSFRFDRGTTTEAFF.